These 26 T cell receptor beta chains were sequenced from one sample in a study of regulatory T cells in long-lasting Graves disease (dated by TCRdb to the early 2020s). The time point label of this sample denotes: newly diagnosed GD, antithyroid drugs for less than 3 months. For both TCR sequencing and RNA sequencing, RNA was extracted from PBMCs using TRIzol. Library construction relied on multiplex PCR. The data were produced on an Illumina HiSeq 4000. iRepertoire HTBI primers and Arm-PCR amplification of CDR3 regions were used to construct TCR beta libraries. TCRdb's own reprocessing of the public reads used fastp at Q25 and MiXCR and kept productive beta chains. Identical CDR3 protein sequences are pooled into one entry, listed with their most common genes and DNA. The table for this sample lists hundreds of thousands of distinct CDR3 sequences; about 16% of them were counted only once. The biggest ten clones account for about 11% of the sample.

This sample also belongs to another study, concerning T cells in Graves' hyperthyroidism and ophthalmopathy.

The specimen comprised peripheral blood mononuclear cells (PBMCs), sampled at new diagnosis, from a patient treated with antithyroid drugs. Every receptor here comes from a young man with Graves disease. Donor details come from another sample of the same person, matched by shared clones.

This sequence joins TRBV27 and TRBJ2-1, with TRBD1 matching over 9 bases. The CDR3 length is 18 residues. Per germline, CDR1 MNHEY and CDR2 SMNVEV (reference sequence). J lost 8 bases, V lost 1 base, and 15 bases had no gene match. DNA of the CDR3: TGTGCCAGCAGTTTATTTAGGGGGATTGGGGACAGGGACGATGAGCAGTTCTTC. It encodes CASSLFRGIGDRDDEQFF.

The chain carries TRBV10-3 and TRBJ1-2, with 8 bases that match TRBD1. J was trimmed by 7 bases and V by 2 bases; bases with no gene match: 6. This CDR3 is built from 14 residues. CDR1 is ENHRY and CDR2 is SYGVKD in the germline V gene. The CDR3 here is CAISEPTGEGGYTF. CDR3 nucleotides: TGTGCCATCAGTGAGCCGACAGGGGAGGGTGGCTACACCTTC.

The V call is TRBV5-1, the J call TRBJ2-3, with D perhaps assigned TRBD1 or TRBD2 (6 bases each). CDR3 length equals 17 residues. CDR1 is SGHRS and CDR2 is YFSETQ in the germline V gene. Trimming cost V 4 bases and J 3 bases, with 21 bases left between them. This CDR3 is CASSPPVARGLTDTQYF. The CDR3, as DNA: TGCGCCAGCAGCCCCCCCGTCGCCCGGGGGCTTACAGATACGCAGTATTTT. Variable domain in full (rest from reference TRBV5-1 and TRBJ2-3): KAGVTQTPRYLIKTRGQQVTLSCSPISGHRSVSWYQQTPGQGLQFLFEYFSETQRNKGNFPGRFSGRQFSNSRSEMNVSTLELGDSALYLCASSPPVARGLTDTQYFGPGTRLTVL.

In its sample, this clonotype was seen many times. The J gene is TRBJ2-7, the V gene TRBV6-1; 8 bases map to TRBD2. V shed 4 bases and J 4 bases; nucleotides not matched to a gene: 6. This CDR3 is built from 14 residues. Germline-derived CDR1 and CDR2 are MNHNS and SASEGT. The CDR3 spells CASSGAGGGYEQYF. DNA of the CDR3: TGTGCCAGCAGTGGCGCGGGGGGCGGGTACGAGCAGTACTTC.

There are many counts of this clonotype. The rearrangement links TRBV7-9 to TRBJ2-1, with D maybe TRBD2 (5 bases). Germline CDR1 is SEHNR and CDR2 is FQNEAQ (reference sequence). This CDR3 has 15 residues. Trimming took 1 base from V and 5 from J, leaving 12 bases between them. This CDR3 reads CASSLVPAADNEQFF. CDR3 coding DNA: TGTGCCAGCAGCTTAGTGCCAGCGGCAGACAATGAGCAGTTCTTC. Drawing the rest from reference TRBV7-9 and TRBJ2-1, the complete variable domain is DTGVSQNPRHKITKRGQNVTFRCDPISEHNRLYWYRQTLGQGPEFLTYFQNEAQLEKSRLLSDRFSAERPKGSFSTLEIQRTEQGDSAMYLCASSLVPAADNEQFFGPGTRLTVL.

CDR3 in DNA: TGTGCCAGTACGACAGGGGGCTCTGGAAACACCATATATTTT. Translating gives CASTTGGSGNTIYF. The rearrangement joins TRBV6-1 to TRBJ1-3; 9 bases line up with TRBD1. The CDR3 has 14 amino acids. V was pared by 9 bases and J by 0 bases, with 3 bases of the junction left unmatched. Germline lookup yields CDR1 MNHNS and CDR2 SASEGT.

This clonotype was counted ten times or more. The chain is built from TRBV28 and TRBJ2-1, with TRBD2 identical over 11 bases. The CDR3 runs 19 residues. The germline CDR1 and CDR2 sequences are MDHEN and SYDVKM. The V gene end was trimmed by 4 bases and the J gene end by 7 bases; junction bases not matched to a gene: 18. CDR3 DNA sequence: TGTGCCAGCAGTTCCGCGACTAGCGGGATATTTTTGCCGAGTAATGAGCAGTTCTTC. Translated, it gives CASSSATSGIFLPSNEQFF.

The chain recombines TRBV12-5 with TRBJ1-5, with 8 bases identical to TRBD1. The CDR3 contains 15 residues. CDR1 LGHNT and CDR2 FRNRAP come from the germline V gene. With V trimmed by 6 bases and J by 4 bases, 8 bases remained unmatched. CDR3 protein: CASGPGQEINQPQHF. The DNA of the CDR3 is TGTGCTAGTGGACCGGGACAGGAGATAAATCAGCCCCAGCATTTT. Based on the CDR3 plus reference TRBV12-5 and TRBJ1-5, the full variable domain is DARVTQTPRHKVTEMGQEVTMRCQPILGHNTVFWYRQTMMQGLELLAYFRNRAPLDDSGMPKDRFSAEMPDATLATLKIQPSEPRDSAVYFCASGPGQEINQPQHFGDGTRLSIL.

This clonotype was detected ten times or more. Here the CDR3 reads CASLGREGVHTEAFF. The DNA for the CDR3 is TGTGCCAGTCTCGGAAGGGAGGGGGTTCACACTGAAGCTTTCTTT. V and J are TRBV2 and TRBJ1-1, with a weak D call TRBD1 (6 bases). The germline V and J ends were trimmed by 9 bases and 3 bases, with 20 bases remaining between them. The germline CDR1 and CDR2 sequences are SNHLY and FYNNEI. CDR3 length equals 15 residues.

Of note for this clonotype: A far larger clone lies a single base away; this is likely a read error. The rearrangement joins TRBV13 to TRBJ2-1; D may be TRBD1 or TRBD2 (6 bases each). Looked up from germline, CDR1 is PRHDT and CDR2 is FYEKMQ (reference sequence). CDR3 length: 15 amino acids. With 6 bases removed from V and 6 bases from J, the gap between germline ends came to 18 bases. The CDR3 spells CASSQLGGGPNEQFF. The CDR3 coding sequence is TGTGCCAGCAGTCAACTGGGGGGCGGCCCCAATGAGCAGTTCTTC.

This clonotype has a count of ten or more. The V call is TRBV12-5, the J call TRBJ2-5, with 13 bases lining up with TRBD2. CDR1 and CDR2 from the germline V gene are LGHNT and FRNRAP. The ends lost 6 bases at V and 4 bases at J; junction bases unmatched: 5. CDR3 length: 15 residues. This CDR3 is CASGSTSGRGETQYF. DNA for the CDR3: TGTGCTAGTGGATCCACTAGCGGGAGGGGAGAGACCCAGTACTTC.

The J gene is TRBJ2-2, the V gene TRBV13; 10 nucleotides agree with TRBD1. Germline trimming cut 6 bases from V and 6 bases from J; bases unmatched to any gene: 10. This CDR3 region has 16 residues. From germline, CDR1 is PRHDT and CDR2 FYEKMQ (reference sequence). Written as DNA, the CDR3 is TGTGCCAGCAGTAAGACCGGGACAGGGGCATCCGGGGAGCTGTTTTTT. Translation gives CASSKTGTGASGELFF.

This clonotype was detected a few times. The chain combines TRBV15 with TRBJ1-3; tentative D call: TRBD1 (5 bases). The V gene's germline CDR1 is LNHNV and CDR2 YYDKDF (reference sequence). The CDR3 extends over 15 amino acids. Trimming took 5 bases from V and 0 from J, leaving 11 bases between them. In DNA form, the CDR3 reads TGTGCCACCAGCGCCCGCAGGGACTCTGGAAACACCATATATTTT. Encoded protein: CATSARRDSGNTIYF.

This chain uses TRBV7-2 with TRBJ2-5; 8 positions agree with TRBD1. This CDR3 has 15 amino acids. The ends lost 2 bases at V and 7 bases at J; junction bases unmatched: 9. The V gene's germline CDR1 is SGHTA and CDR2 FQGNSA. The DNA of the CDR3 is TGTGCCAGCAGCTTACAGGACAGGGTTATGGGGACCCAGTACTTC. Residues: CASSLQDRVMGTQYF. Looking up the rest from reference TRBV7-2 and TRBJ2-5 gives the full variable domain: GAGVSQSPSNKVTEKGKDVELRCDPISGHTALYWYRQSLGQGLEFLIYFQGNSAPDKSGLPSDRFSAERTGGSVSTLTIQRTQQEDSAVYLCASSLQDRVMGTQYFGPGTRLLVL.

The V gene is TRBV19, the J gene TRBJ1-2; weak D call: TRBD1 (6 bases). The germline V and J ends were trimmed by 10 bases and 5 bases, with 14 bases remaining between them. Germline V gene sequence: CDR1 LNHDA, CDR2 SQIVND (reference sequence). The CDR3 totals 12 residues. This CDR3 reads CATHRVLYGYTF. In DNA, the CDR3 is TGTGCCACTCACAGGGTATTGTATGGCTACACCTTC.

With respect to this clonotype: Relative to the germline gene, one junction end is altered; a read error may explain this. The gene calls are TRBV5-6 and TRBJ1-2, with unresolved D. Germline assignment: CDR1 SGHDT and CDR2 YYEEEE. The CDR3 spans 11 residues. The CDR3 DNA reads TGTGCCAGCAGCTTCTCCGGGAAGGAAGCCTTC. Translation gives CASSFSGKEAF.

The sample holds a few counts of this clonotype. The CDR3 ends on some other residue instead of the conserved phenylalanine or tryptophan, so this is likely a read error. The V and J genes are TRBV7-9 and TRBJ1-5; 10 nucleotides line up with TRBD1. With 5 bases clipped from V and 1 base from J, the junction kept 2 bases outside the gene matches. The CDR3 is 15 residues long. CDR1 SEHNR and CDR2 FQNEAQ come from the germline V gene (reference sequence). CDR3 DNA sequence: TGTGCCAGCAGCCCGGACAGGGGGAGCAATCAGCCCCAGCATCTT. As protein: CASSPDRGSNQPQHL.

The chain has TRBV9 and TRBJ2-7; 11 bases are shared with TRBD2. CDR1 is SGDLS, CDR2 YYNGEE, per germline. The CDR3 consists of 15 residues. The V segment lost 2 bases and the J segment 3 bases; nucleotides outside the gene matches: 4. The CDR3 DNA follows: TGTGCCAGCAGCGTCGGACTAGCGGGCGTCTACGAGCAGTACTTC. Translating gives CASSVGLAGVYEQYF.

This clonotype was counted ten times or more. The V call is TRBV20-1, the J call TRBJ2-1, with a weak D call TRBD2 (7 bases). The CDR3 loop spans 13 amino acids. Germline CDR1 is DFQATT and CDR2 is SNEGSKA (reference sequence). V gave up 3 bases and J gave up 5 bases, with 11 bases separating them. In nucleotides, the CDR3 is TGCAGTGCTAGCGGGGGGCCTAACAATGAGCAGTTCTTC. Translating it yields CSASGGPNNEQFF.

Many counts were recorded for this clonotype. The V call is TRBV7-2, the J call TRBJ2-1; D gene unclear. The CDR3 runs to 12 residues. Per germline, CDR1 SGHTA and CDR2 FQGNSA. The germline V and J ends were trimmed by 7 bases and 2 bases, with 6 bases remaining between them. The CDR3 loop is CASTSAYNEQFF. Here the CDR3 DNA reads TGTGCCAGCACCTCCGCCTACAATGAGCAGTTCTTC.

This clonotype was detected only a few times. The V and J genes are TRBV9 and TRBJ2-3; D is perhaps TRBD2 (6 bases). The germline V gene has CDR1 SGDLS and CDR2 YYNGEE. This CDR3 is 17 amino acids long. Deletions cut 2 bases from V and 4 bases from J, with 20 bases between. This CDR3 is CASSVSGGSRVADTQYF. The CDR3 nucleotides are TGTGCCAGCAGCGTTTCCGGAGGGAGTAGGGTCGCAGATACGCAGTATTTT.

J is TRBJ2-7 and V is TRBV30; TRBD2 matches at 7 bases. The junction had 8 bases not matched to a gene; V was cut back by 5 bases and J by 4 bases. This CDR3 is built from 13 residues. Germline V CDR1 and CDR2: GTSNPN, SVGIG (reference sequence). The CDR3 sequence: CAWAGTIIYEQYF. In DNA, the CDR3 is TGTGCCTGGGCCGGGACTATTATTTACGAGCAGTACTTC.

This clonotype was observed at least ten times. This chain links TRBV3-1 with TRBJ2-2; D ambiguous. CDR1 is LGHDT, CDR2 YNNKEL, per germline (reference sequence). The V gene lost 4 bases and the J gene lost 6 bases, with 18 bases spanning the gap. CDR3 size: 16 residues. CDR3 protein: CASSREEILSAGELFF. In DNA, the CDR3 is TGTGCCAGCAGCCGAGAGGAGATTTTGAGTGCCGGGGAGCTGTTTTTT.

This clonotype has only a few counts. CDR3 amino acids: CASSPGHTDTQYF. The CDR3 nucleotides read TGTGCCAGCAGCCCCGGGCACACAGATACGCAGTATTTT. The chain recombines TRBV7-3 with TRBJ2-3; D remains ambiguous. Germline lookup yields CDR1 SGHTA and CDR2 FQGTGA. This CDR3 comprises 13 residues. V was cut by 5 bases and J by 2 bases, with 8 bases left in between.

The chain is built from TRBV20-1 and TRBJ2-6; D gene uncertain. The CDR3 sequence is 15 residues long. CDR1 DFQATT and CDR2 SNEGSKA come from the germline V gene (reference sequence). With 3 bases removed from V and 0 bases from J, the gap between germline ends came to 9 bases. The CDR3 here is CSAREPDSGANVLTF. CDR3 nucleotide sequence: TGCAGTGCTAGGGAGCCTGACTCTGGGGCCAACGTCCTGACTTTC.

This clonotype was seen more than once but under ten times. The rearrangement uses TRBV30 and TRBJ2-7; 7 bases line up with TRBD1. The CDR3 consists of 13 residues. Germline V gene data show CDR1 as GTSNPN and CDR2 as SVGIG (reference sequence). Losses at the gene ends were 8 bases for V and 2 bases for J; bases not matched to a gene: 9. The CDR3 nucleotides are TGTGCCGGCCGGGACAGAGCTACCTACGAGCAGTACTTC. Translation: CAGRDRATYEQYF. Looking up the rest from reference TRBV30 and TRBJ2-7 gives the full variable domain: SQTIHQWPATLVQPVGSPLSLECTVEGTSNPNLYWYRQAAGRGLQLLFYSVGIGQISSEVPQNLSASRPQDRQFILSSKKLLLSDSGFYLCAGRDRATYEQYFGPGTRLTVT.